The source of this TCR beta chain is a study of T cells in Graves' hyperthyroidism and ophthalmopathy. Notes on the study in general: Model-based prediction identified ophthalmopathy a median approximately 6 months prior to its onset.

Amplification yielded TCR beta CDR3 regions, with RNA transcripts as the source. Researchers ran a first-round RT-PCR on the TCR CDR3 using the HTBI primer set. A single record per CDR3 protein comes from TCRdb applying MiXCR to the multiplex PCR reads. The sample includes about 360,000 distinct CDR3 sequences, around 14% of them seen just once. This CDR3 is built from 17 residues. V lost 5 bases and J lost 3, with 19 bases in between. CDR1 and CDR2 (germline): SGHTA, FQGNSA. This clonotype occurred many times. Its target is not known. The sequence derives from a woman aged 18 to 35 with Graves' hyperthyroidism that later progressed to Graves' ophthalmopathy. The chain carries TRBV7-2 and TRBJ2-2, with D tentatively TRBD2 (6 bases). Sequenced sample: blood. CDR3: CASSPLTSFGDTGELFF. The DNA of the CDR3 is TGTGCCAGCAGCCCCTTGACTAGTTTCGGCGACACCGGGGAGCTGTTTTTT.